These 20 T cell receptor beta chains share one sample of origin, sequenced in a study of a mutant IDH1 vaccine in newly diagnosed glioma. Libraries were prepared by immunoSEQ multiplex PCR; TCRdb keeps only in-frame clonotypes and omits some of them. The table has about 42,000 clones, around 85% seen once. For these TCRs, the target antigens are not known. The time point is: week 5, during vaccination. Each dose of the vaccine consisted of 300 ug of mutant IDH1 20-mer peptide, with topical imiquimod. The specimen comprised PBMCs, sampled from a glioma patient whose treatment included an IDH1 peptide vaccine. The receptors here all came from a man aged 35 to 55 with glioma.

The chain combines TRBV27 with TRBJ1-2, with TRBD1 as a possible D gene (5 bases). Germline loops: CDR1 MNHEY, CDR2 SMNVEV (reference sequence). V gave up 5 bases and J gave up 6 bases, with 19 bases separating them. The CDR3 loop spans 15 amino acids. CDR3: CASSPRTPWMDGYTF. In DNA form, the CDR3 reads TGTGCCAGCAGTCCGAGGACACCATGGATGGATGGCTACACCTTC.

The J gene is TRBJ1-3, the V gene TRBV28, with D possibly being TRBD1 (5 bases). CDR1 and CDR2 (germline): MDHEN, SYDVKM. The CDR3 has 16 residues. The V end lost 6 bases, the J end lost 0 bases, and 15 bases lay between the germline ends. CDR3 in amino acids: CASRPFVGDSGNTIYF. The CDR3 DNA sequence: TGTGCCAGCAGGCCCTTTGTGGGGGACTCTGGAAACACCATATATTTT.

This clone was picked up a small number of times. Here the CDR3 reads CASSERDLLNEKLFF. CDR3 in DNA: TGTGCCAGCAGCGAACGGGACCTGCTGAATGAAAAACTGTTTTTT. The chain joins TRBV4-2 to TRBJ1-4, with D possibly matching TRBD1 (5 bases). Looked up from germline, CDR1 is LGHNA and CDR2 is YNFKEQ. V was shortened by 5 bases and J by 5 bases, with 15 bases between the two germline ends. CDR3 size: 15 residues.

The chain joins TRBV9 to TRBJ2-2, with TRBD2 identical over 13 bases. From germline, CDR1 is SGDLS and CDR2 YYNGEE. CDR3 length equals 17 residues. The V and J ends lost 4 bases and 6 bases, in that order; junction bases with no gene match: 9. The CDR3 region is CASSPTSGTSGAGELFF. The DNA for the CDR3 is TGTGCCAGCAGCCCCACCTCCGGGACTAGCGGGGCCGGGGAGCTGTTTTTT. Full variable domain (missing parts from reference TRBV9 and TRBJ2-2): DSGVTQTPKHLITATGQRVTLRCSPRSGDLSVYWYQQSLDQGLQFLIQYYNGEERAKGNILERFSAQQFPDLHSELNLSSLELGDSALYFCASSPTSGTSGAGELFFGEGSRLTVL.

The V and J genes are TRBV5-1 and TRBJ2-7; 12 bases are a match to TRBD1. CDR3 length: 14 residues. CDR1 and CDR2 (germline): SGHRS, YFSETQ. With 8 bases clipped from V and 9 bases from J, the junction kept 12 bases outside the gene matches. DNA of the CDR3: TGCGCCAGTGGATCGGGACAGGGGGCGTCGACGCAGTACTTC. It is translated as CASGSGQGASTQYF.

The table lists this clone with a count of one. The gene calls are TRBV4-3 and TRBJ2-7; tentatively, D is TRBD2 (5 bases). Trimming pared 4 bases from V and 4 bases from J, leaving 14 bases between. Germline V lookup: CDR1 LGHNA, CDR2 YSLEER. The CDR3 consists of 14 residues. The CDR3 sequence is CASSPGKFGYEQYF. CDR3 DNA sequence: TGCGCCAGCAGCCCCGGGAAGTTTGGTTACGAGCAGTACTTC.

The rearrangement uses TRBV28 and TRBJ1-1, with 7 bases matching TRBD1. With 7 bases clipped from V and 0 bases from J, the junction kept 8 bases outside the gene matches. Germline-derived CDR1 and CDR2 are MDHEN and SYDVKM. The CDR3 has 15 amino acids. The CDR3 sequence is CASTPGDRMNTEAFF. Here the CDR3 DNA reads TGTGCCAGCACCCCTGGGGACAGAATGAACACTGAAGCTTTCTTT.

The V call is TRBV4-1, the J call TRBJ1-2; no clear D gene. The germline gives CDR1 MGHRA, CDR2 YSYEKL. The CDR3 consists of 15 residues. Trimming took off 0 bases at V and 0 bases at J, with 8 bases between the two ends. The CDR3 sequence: CASSQDRGTNYGYTF. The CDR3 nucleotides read TGCGCCAGCAGCCAAGATCGAGGCACTAACTATGGCTACACCTTC.

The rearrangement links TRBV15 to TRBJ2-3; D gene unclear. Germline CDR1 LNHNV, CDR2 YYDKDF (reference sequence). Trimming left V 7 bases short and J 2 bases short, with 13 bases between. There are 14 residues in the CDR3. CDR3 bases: TGTGCCACCACCCAGACTGACGACACAGATACGCAGTATTTT. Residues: CATTQTDDTDTQYF. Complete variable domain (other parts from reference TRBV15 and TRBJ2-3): DAMVIQNPRYQVTQFGKPVTLSCSQTLNHNVMYWYQQKSSQAPKLLFHYYDKDFNNEADTPDNFQSRRPNTSFCFLDIRSPGLGDTAMYLCATTQTDDTDTQYFGPGTRLTVL.

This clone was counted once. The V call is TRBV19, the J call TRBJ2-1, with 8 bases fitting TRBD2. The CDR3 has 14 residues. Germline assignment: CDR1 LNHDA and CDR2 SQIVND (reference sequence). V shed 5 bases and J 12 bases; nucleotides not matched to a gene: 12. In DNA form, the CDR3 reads TGTGCCAGTAGTCTAACTAGCGGACTAAGGTGGCAGTTCTTC. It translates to CASSLTSGLRWQFF.

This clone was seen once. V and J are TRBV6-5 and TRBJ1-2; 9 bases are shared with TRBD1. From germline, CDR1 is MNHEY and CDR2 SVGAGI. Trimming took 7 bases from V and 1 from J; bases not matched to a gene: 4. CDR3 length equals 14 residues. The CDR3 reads CASTGQGNNYGYTF. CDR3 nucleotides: TGTGCCAGCACCGGACAGGGGAATAACTATGGCTACACCTTC.

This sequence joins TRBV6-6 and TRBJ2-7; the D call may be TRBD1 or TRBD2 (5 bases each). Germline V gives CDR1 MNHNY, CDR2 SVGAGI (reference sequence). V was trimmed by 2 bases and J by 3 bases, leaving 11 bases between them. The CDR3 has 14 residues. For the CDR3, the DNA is TGTGCCAGCAGTTACAGCCGGGACGTCTACGAGCAGTACTTC. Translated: CASSYSRDVYEQYF.

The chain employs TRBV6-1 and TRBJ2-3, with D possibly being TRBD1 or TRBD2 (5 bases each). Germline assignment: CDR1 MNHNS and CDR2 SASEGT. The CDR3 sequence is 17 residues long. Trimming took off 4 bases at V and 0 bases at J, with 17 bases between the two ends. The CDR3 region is CASSARDRGTSTDTQYF. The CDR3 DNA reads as TGTGCCAGCAGTGCGAGGGATCGGGGCACTAGCACAGATACGCAGTATTTT.

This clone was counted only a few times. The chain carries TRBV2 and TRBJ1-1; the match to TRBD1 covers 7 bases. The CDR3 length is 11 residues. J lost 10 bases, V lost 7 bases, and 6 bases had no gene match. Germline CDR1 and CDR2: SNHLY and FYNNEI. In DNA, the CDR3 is TGTGCCAGCACCCTCCGGGACAGAGCTTTCTTT. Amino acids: CASTLRDRAFF.

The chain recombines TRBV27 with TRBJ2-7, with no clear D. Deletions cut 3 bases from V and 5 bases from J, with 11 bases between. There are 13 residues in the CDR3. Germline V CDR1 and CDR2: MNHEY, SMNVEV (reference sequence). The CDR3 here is CASSLARAHEQYF. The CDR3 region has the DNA TGTGCCAGCAGTTTGGCGAGAGCTCACGAGCAGTACTTC.

Written as DNA, the CDR3 is TGTGCCAGCAGCCCTCCCCCCTCACTAGCGGGACAAGAAGAGACCCAGTACTTC. Residues: CASSPPPSLAGQEETQYF. The V and J genes are TRBV9 and TRBJ2-5, with TRBD2 matching over 10 bases. The V and J ends lost 4 bases and 3 bases, in that order; junction bases with no gene match: 15. Germline CDR1 SGDLS, CDR2 YYNGEE. This CDR3 spans 18 amino acids. Complete variable domain (other parts from reference TRBV9 and TRBJ2-5): DSGVTQTPKHLITATGQRVTLRCSPRSGDLSVYWYQQSLDQGLQFLIQYYNGEERAKGNILERFSAQQFPDLHSELNLSSLELGDSALYFCASSPPPSLAGQEETQYFGPGTRLLVL.

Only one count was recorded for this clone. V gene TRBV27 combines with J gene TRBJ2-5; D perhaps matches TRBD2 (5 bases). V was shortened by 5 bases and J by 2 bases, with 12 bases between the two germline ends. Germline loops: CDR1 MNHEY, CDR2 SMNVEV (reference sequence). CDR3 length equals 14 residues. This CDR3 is CASSAWESQETQYF. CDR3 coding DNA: TGTGCCAGCAGTGCCTGGGAGAGTCAAGAGACCCAGTACTTC.

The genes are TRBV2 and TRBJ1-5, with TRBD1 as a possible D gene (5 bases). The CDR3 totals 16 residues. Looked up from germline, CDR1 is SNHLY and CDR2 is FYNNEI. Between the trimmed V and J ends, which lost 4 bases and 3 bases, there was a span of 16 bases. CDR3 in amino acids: CASSVDGQTINQPQHF. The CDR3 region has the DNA TGTGCCAGCAGTGTGGATGGACAAACGATCAATCAGCCCCAGCATTTT.

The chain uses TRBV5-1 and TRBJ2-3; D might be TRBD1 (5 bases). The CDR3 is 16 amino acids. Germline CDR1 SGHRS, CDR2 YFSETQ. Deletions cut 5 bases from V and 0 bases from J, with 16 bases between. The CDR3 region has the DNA TGCGCCAGCAGTCCCGAGTCCAGGGCTAGCACAGATACGCAGTATTTT. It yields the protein CASSPESRASTDTQYF.

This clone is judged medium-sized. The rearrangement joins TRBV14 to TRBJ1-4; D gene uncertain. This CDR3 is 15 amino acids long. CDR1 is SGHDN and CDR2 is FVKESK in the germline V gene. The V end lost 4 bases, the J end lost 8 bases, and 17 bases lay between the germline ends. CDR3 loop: CASSLLRSVGEKLFF. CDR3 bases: TGTGCCAGCAGCCTCTTACGATCGGTGGGGGAAAAACTGTTTTTT.